What follows is one T cell receptor beta chain and its context. This clone was counted a single time. The antigen it binds to is not known. The input lacks base qualities; no much larger clone sits a single base away. The trim is 7 bases for V and 1 base for J, with a gap of 13 bases between the germline ends. Measured from the cysteine to the phenylalanine, the CDR3 is 14 residues long. Only the CDR3 region is kept as DNA, spanning 42 bases read in frame from base 1. Sequences LNHDA (CDR1) and SQIVND (CDR2) are obtained from the germline V gene (reference sequence). TCRbeta CDR3 regions were amplified from genomic DNA using the immunoSEQ Assay, a bias-controlled multiplex PCR. For the original study's pipeline: Within the assay, amplification of reference gene primers was used to estimate how many nucleated cells each sample contained. To quantify the absolute abundance of each unique TCRbeta CDR3 rearrangement, sequence reads were collapsed and filtered. For each sample, productive Simpson clonality was calculated as the square root of Simpson's diversity index across productive rearrangements. In TCRdb, the immuneACCESS table is reduced to in-frame sequences with V and J assigned. These tables do not hold every clone; where another copy was compared, an unresolved V gene accounts for under half, and the others remain unexplained. V and J calls and clone size follow that table, whereas D and trimming were derived from the DNA. In all, the sample holds 55,000 to 75,000 clones, and more than 60% of those were seen once. The ten largest clones represent roughly a fifth of the sample.

These data originate in a study of blood T cell repertoires in COVID-19 (TCRdb year 2020). With respect to the entire study: The collaborator samples originated in the United States, Italy and Spain and spanned the acute and convalescent phases of COVID-19. The prospective study material was composed of cDNA or gDNA derived from T cells, B-cell-depleted T cells, or PBMCs. Deeply sampled blood TCRbeta repertoires from subjects exposed to, actively infected with, or recovered from COVID-19 were included in the dataset. The repertoires were released in a freely available public database intended as a resource for research on the immune response to SARS-CoV-2. The samples were drawn from the first 160 participants of the ongoing ImmuneRACE study and from 1,254 subjects provided by 6 global collaborators. A de-identified subject ID, COVID-19 status, age in years and sex were almost always included in the sample metadata. HLA class I and class II types, where available, came from metadata supplied by the sample provider rather than from assay-based typing. The paper as a whole reports these results and caveats: Clinical and demographic metadata were provided uncurated, with the amount varying by source and participant.

The collaborating institutions used their own protocols to collect whole blood in K2EDTA tubes. Collaborator samples were shipped for TCRbeta analysis as frozen whole blood, isolated PBMCs, or DNA extracted from either sample type. The TCR comes from a man between 60 and 75 years old with acute or convalescent COVID-19. Material: peripheral blood. The chain links TRBV19 with TRBJ1-1; confidence is insufficient to name the D gene. Read as DNA, the sequence is TGTGCCAGTACCTATAGTGCGGGGAACACTGAAGCTTTCTTT. It codes for CASTYSAGNTEAFF.